The 28 T cell receptor beta chains below were found in one sample sequenced in a study of blood T cells in healthy people across ages (dated by TCRdb to 2015 to 2017). The library was prepared using 5' RACE. The reads were generated on an Illumina HiSeq 2500. A second PCR of about 7 to 12 cycles was run with a J-beta primer mix and a sample-barcoded 5' primer. TCRdb handled the public reads itself, with Q25 trimming in fastp and clone calling in MiXCR, and kept productive beta chains. Here each entry gathers all rows of one CDR3 protein and keeps the most common genes and DNA. This sample has some 710,000 distinct CDR3 sequences in its table, and over 20% of those were observed once. Under 25% of the sample is in the top ten clones. Sequenced material: blood. The source of these receptors is a man between 65 and 85 years old in good health.

This clonotype turned up a few times. This rearrangement joins TRBV29-1 to TRBJ1-4; D gene uncertain. This CDR3 contains 14 residues. V lost 4 bases, J lost 3 bases, and 12 bases lay in between. Germline CDR1 reads SQVTM; CDR2 reads ANQGSEA. The CDR3 DNA reads as TGCAGCGTTGTAGACCTAAGATCTAATGAAAAACTGTTTTTT. It codes for CSVVDLRSNEKLFF.

In its sample, this clonotype was seen many times. The chain carries TRBV20-1 and TRBJ2-5; D gene ambiguous. This CDR3 is 14 amino acids long. From germline, CDR1 is DFQATT and CDR2 SNEGSKA (reference sequence). V lost 5 bases and J lost 5, with 18 bases in between. CDR3 coding DNA: TGCAGTGCTCCCTCGGCTAATTTGAAGGAGACCCAGTACTTC. Its translation is CSAPSANLKETQYF.

In this sample, this clonotype turned up once. The genes are TRBV20-1 and TRBJ2-3; 12 positions agree with TRBD2. CDR3 length: 15 amino acids. The J segment lost 3 bases and the V segment lost 6 bases, leaving 7 bases of the junction unmatched. Germline CDR1 reads DFQATT; CDR2 reads SNEGSKA (reference sequence). In nucleotides, the CDR3 is TGCAGTGCCTCTACTAGCGGGAGGAAAACAGATACGCAGTATTTT. This encodes CSASTSGRKTDTQYF.

The chain is built from TRBV12-3 or TRBV12-4 and TRBJ2-3; 12 bases fit TRBD2. Trimming at V came to 6 bases and at J to 5 bases, leaving 6 bases not matched to a gene. There are 15 residues in the CDR3. CDR3 in DNA: TGTGCCAGCAGCCCTAGCGGGGGGGCGAGAGATACGCAGTATTTT. It translates to CASSPSGGARDTQYF.

In this sample, this clonotype turned up a few times. The chain joins TRBV7-2 to TRBJ2-3; D gene uncertain. Germline CDR1 SGHTA, CDR2 FQGNSA. The CDR3 contains 14 residues. V was clipped by 1 base and J by 2 bases, with 7 bases between them. DNA of the CDR3: TGTGCCAGCAGCTTAGAAATACCCACAGATACGCAGTATTTT. Translating it yields CASSLEIPTDTQYF.

This clonotype was seen a few times. V and J are TRBV19 and TRBJ1-1; D gene uncertain. The ends were cut back, 10 bases at V and 0 bases at J, with 12 bases in the middle. The germline gives CDR1 LNHDA, CDR2 SQIVND (reference sequence). The CDR3 runs to 13 residues. In DNA form, the CDR3 reads TGTGCCATTCCGAACGACCTGAACACTGAAGCTTTCTTT. Translated: CAIPNDLNTEAFF.

This clonotype came up a few times. The rearrangement joins TRBV10-3 to TRBJ2-3, with 8 bases that match TRBD1. The CDR3 is 16 amino acids. With 5 bases clipped from V and 0 bases from J, the junction kept 7 bases outside the gene matches. Per germline, CDR1 ENHRY and CDR2 SYGVKD. The CDR3 nucleotides read TGTGCCATCAGTCAGGGGGCAGACCCCAGCACAGATACGCAGTATTTT. This gives the protein CAISQGADPSTDTQYF.

The CDR3 nucleotides read TGTGCCAGCAGTTTAGCGCTGCAGTACGAGCAGTACGTC. Protein product: CASSLALQYEQYV. The chain combines TRBV12-3 or TRBV12-4 with TRBJ2-7, with D uncertain. The CDR3 contains 13 residues. V dropped 0 bases and J dropped 4 bases, with 7 bases sitting between them.

This clonotype occurred a few times. This chain connects TRBV28 to TRBJ1-1; TRBD1 aligns across 7 bases. The CDR3 covers 15 residues. V trimming: 5 bases; J trimming: 4 bases; junction bases outside the gene matches: 10. Germline values: CDR1 MDHEN, CDR2 SYDVKM. The CDR3 spells CASSPTGVSSTEAFF. The CDR3 region has the DNA TGTGCCAGCAGTCCCACAGGGGTTAGCAGCACTGAAGCTTTCTTT.

Only a few counts were recorded for this clonotype. The rearrangement uses TRBV20-1 and TRBJ2-1; 11 bases map to TRBD2. CDR1 and CDR2 from the germline V gene are DFQATT and SNEGSKA (reference sequence). This CDR3 has 17 residues. Losses at the gene ends were 0 bases for V and 9 bases for J; bases not matched to a gene: 13. This CDR3 reads CSARDLVRASGGFEQFF. The DNA for the CDR3 is TGCAGTGCTAGAGATCTCGTTCGGGCTAGCGGGGGGTTTGAGCAGTTCTTC.

This clonotype was detected only a few times. This rearrangement joins TRBV19 to TRBJ1-1; D unresolved. Germline values: CDR1 LNHDA, CDR2 SQIVND (reference sequence). V lost 6 bases, J lost 7 bases, and 15 bases lay in between. The CDR3 is made up of 13 amino acids. CDR3 DNA: TGTGCCAGTAGGGTGGCGGGGTATTATGAAGCTTTCTTT. This codes for CASRVAGYYEAFF.

This clonotype was counted between two and nine times. The chain employs TRBV19 and TRBJ2-1, with TRBD2 matching over 13 bases. The J call may be wrong; the DNA end is better matched by TRBJ2-5. The CDR3 totals 18 residues. The germline V gene encodes CDR1 LNHDA and CDR2 SQIVND (reference sequence). Written as DNA, the CDR3 is TGTGCCAGTAGTATGGAGGCCGCGACTAGCGGGGGGTCGGGGACCCAGTACTTC. Residues: CASSMEAATSGGSGTQYF.

The chain joins TRBV20-1 to TRBJ1-1; D is perhaps TRBD1 (5 bases). Germline values: CDR1 DFQATT, CDR2 SNEGSKA (reference sequence). V lost 0 bases to trimming and J lost 0 bases, with 20 bases between them. This CDR3 spans 18 amino acids. In DNA form, the CDR3 reads TGCAGTGCTAGAGATGCCGCTCTCGGGGGTTGGGTGAACACTGAAGCTTTCTTT. Translating it yields CSARDAALGGWVNTEAFF.

The chain combines TRBV5-1 with TRBJ1-2; 7 positions agree with TRBD1. Unmatched junction bases numbered 4, after V lost 4 bases and J lost 1 base. The germline V gene has CDR1 SGHRS and CDR2 YFSETQ. The CDR3 is 14 amino acids. CDR3 DNA: TGCGCCAGCAGCGCGGGGGACAGTAACTATGGCTACACCTTC. Its protein product is CASSAGDSNYGYTF.

V and J are TRBV12-3 or TRBV12-4 and TRBJ2-1, with TRBD1 as a possible D gene (5 bases). Trimming removed 5 bases from V and 12 bases from J, with 11 bases in between. This CDR3 comprises 11 residues. CDR3 residues: CASSGALVQFF. The CDR3 DNA reads as TGTGCCAGCAGTGGGGCCCTGGTGCAGTTCTTC.

The chain joins TRBV7-9 to TRBJ1-1; D remains ambiguous. CDR1 is SEHNR and CDR2 is FQNEAQ in the germline V gene (reference sequence). The CDR3 consists of 11 residues. Trimming took 8 bases from V and 6 from J, leaving 10 bases between them. The CDR3 nucleotides are TGTGCCAGCTCGCGAGCCTCTGAAGCTTTCTTT. This sequence encodes CASSRASEAFF.

The genes are TRBV5-1 and TRBJ2-6; D gene ambiguous. Germline CDR1 and CDR2: SGHRS and YFSETQ. There are 18 residues in the CDR3. The V and J ends lost 0 bases and 2 bases respectively, with 15 bases between them. The CDR3 protein is CASSLGPSVGAGANVLTF. CDR3 bases: TGCGCCAGCAGCTTGGGGCCTTCAGTGGGCGCTGGGGCCAACGTCCTGACTTTC. Full variable domain (remainder filled in from reference TRBV5-1 and TRBJ2-6): KAGVTQTPRYLIKTRGQQVTLSCSPISGHRSVSWYQQTPGQGLQFLFEYFSETQRNKGNFPGRFSGRQFSNSRSEMNVSTLELGDSALYLCASSLGPSVGAGANVLTFGAGSRLTVL.

This rearrangement joins TRBV11-2 to TRBJ2-1; TRBD1 might be the D (6 bases). V lost 5 bases to trimming and J lost 3 bases, with 14 bases between them. Looked up from germline, CDR1 is SGHAT and CDR2 is FQNNGV. The CDR3 is made up of 15 amino acids. In DNA form, the CDR3 reads TGTGCCAGCAGCGTAACTCGGGACAACTACAATGAGCAGTTCTTC. This codes for CASSVTRDNYNEQFF.

This chain uses TRBV29-1 with TRBJ2-2; TRBD2 aligns across 8 bases. This CDR3 contains 14 residues. CDR1 is SQVTM, CDR2 ANQGSEA, per germline. The V segment lost 6 bases and the J segment 4 bases; nucleotides outside the gene matches: 7. The CDR3 nucleotides read TGCAGCGTAAATAGCGGGATGGGCACCGGGGAGCTGTTTTTT. Translating gives CSVNSGMGTGELFF.

The chain couples TRBV5-1 to TRBJ2-5; a weak D match, TRBD2 (5 bases). This CDR3 is built from 15 residues. Deletions cut 0 bases from V and 1 base from J, with 10 bases between. Germline-derived CDR1 and CDR2 are SGHRS and YFSETQ. CDR3 residues: CASSLVEGIQETQYF. The CDR3 DNA reads as TGCGCCAGCAGCTTGGTAGAGGGAATCCAAGAGACCCAGTACTTC.

This clonotype has only a few counts. The V call is TRBV28, the J call TRBJ2-3, with D perhaps matching TRBD2 (5 bases). Trimming left V 6 bases short and J 0 bases short, with 19 bases between. The CDR3 length is 17 residues. The germline CDR1 and CDR2 sequences are MDHEN and SYDVKM. CDR3 DNA sequence: TGTGCCAGCAGCAGTGCCCCTAGCTCCAAAAGCACAGATACGCAGTATTTT. It is translated as CASSSAPSSKSTDTQYF.

The chain combines TRBV12-3 or TRBV12-4 with TRBJ2-1, with no clear D. The J call is uncertain, as TRBJ2-5 better fits the DNA end. The length of the CDR3 is 14 residues. The CDR3 sequence: CASSPGDGPETQYF. CDR3 coding DNA: TGTGCCAGCAGTCCCGGTGACGGACCCGAGACCCAGTACTTC.

The chain couples TRBV2 to TRBJ2-1, with D uncertain. Per the germline V gene, CDR1 is SNHLY and CDR2 is FYNNEI. CDR3 length equals 14 residues. V shed 6 bases and J shed 0 bases, with 9 bases lying between them. The CDR3 DNA sequence: TGTGCCAGCAGGATAGACCGCTCCTACAATGAGCAGTTCTTC. Residues: CASRIDRSYNEQFF.

Turning to this clonotype: An end of the junction does not agree with germline; a read error may underlie this. The chain carries TRBV3-1 and TRBJ2-1; TRBD2 matches at 9 bases. Germline V gene data show CDR1 as LGHDT and CDR2 as YNNKEL (reference sequence). CDR3 length: 14 residues. CDR3 DNA sequence: TGTGTCAGCAGCCTTCGGACTAGCGTCAATGAGCAGCTCTTC. Translation: CVSSLRTSVNEQLF.

The rearrangement joins TRBV6-2 or TRBV6-3 to TRBJ1-1; D possibly corresponds to TRBD1 (5 bases). There are 15 residues in the CDR3. V lost 8 bases, J lost 1 base, and 17 bases lay in between. CDR1 is MNHEY, CDR2 SVGEGT, per germline. The CDR3 coding sequence is TGTGCCAGCGTACCGGGGGGACCAAGGAACACTGAAGCTTTCTTT. Translated, it gives CASVPGGPRNTEAFF.

This clonotype was seen a few times. Its ends do not fully match the called genes, so a read error is possible. This chain joins TRBV2 and TRBJ2-3; a possible D gene is TRBD1 (5 bases). From germline, CDR1 is SNHLY and CDR2 FYNNEI. This CDR3 comprises 17 residues. This CDR3 is CASSEGILGFFTGTQYF. CDR3 nucleotide sequence: TGTGCCAGCAGTGAAGGGATTCTAGGATTCTTCACAGGTACGCAGTATTTT.

This sequence joins TRBV6-6 and TRBJ2-7, with TRBD1 identical over 8 bases. The DNA matches TRBJ2-1 better at its end, which makes the J call doubtful. This CDR3 contains 13 residues. CDR1 is MNHNY, CDR2 SVGAGI, per germline (reference sequence). This CDR3 is CAGSETGENEQFF. CDR3 nucleotide sequence: TGTGCCGGGTCCGAGACAGGGGAAAATGAGCAGTTCTTC.

At least ten counts were recorded for this clonotype. J is TRBJ2-6 and V is TRBV29-1; 8 bases map to TRBD2. The V gene end was trimmed by 7 bases and the J gene end by 10 bases; junction bases not matched to a gene: 9. Germline V gives CDR1 SQVTM, CDR2 ANQGSEA. This CDR3 comprises 13 residues. CDR3 amino acids: CSALREGKNVLTF. The CDR3 region has the DNA TGCAGCGCTCTCCGGGAGGGAAAGAACGTCCTGACTTTC.